The clone carrying this TCR beta chain was observed many times. The record originates from a study of T cells in Graves' hyperthyroidism and ophthalmopathy. Study-wide context: Pretreatment peripheral blood was obtained at initial diagnosis.

TCR beta CDR3 region amplification was performed from RNA transcripts. The HTBI set primed first-round TCR CDR3 RT-PCR. TCRdb processed the multiplex PCR reads anew with MiXCR; each CDR3 protein has one entry. Of over 500,000 distinct CDR3 sequences in the sample, 14% were seen once. Graves' hyperthyroidism was deemed stable given no ophthalmopathy progression within 18 months. Patients showing uncontrolled infection, other autoimmune disease, pregnancy or lactation were ineligible. Source material for PBMCs was over 8 ml fresh peripheral blood. This CDR3 is 15 amino acids long. V was pared by 0 bases and J by 8 bases, with 7 bases of the junction left unmatched. Germline CDR1 is SGHRS and CDR2 is YFSETQ.

The receptor's source is a woman in her forties with Graves' hyperthyroidism. V is TRBV5-1 and J is TRBJ1-2, with TRBD1 identical over 10 bases. Material for sequencing was blood. CDR3 nucleotide sequence: TGCGCCAGCAGCTTGGATCTGGAGACAGGGGGCGGCTACACCTTC. It encodes CASSLDLETGGGYTF.